This paragraph reports one T cell receptor (beta chain). Antigen unknown. The CDR3 has 13 residues. With 1 base removed from V and 7 bases from J, the gap between germline ends came to 9 bases. Germline V gene sequence: CDR1 SGHRS, CDR2 YFSETQ. The repertoire was sequenced with immunoSEQ multiplex PCR; TCRdb's copy has only in-frame clones and lacks some. The profile covers roughly 1,600,000 clones, with around 98.5% appearing a single time and about 0.34% taken by the ten largest. The sample originates from a study of shared clonotypes between healthy human individuals. General study results and limits: Relative to their counterparts shared across all four donors, non-shared clonotypes exhibited diminished generation probabilities.

The sample was naive CD4+ T cells sorted from blood. Subset here: CD45RA+ positively selected. This receptor was obtained from a young man in good health. The gene calls are TRBV5-1 and TRBJ2-1; no reliable D call. The DNA for the CDR3 is TGCGCCAGCAGCTTGACCCTAACGAATGAGCAGTTCTTC. Translation gives CASSLTLTNEQFF.